What follows is one TCR beta chain and its context. Antigen: not known. The data were obtained in a study of cytomegalovirus exposure and HLA in healthy donors. Study summary: Falling in the Caucasian-associated ancestry cluster were 65% to 90% of 398 genotyped donors. General observations from the study: Some V segments (TRBV6-2 and TRBV6-3 among them) were excluded as indistinguishable. Clonal expansion, a later analysis showed, was greater in HLA-associated TCR beta chains than in equally common others.

The V gene lost 3 bases and the J gene lost 2 bases, with 8 bases spanning the gap. The CDR3 extends over 13 amino acids. Germline V CDR1 and CDR2: SGHAT, FQNNGV. Both 60 Vbeta primers and 13 Jbeta primers went into the PCR. The data were produced by immunoSEQ multiplex PCR, yet TCRdb's version contains in-frame clones alone and is incomplete. The repertoire holds 200,000 or so clones, about four fifths seen once, with about 0.26% in the top ten. The sequencing input was PBMCs. The sequence was obtained from a boy aged 5 to 17 in good health and CMV-seronegative. The chain is built from TRBV11-2 and TRBJ2-7; possible D gene TRBD1, 5 bases. The CDR3 region has the DNA TGTGCCAGCAGCTTGCAGGGCCCCTACGAGCAGTACTTC. Encoded protein: CASSLQGPYEQYF.